What follows is one T cell receptor beta chain and its context. Germline-derived CDR1 and CDR2 are MNHEY and SVGAGI. The CDR3 extends over 14 amino acids. Trimming took off 6 bases at V and 6 bases at J, with 12 bases between the two ends. This sample is drawn from a study of blood T cell repertoires in COVID-19. Study in general: Material from acute and convalescent COVID-19 was sourced from the United States, Italy and Spain. In each case, the material was cDNA or gDNA derived from T cells, B-cell-depleted T cells, or PBMCs.

Original methodology: The authors estimated nucleated cell counts from reference gene primer amplification. Generated by immunoSEQ multiplex PCR, the TCRdb table keeps only in-frame clones and is missing some. Clone size and V and J calls were adopted from that table, with D and trimming inferred from the DNA. The table lists some 150,000 clones, about nine tenths of them singletons. Sample: peripheral blood. This sequence was found in a woman aged 70-85 years with acute or convalescent COVID-19. The rearrangement joins TRBV6-5 to TRBJ1-6, with D maybe TRBD1 (6 bases). Here the CDR3 DNA reads TGTGCCAGCAGCACTAAGGACAGTAATTCACCCCTCCACTTT. This translates into CASSTKDSNSPLHF.